Listed here are 9 T cell receptor beta chains from one sample, sequenced in a study of cytomegalovirus exposure and HLA in healthy donors. A multiplex PCR was run with 60 Vbeta primers and 13 Jbeta primers. The assay was immunoSEQ multiplex PCR, and TCRdb's table has in-frame clones only and misses some. The table gives some 72,000 clones; the top ten clones make up approximately 4.2% of it. The specimen sequenced was PBMCs. These TCRs come from a man younger than 45 in good health and CMV-seronegative.

The V and J genes are TRBV4-1 and TRBJ1-1; 8 bases map to TRBD1. CDR3 length equals 16 residues. Germline V gene data show CDR1 as MGHRA and CDR2 as YSYEKL. Trimming removed 4 bases from V and 4 bases from J; junction bases left unmatched: 11. For the CDR3, the DNA is TGCGCCAGCAGCCCCACTTACGGACAGGGTCTCACTGAAGCTTTCTTT. It encodes CASSPTYGQGLTEAFF.

The CDR3, as DNA: TGCGCCAGCAGCCGAGGTAGCGGGGGGAACTACGAGCAGTACTTC. Translation gives CASSRGSGGNYEQYF. V gene TRBV5-1 combines with J gene TRBJ2-7, with TRBD2 matching over 10 bases. Looked up from germline, CDR1 is SGHRS and CDR2 is YFSETQ. The CDR3 consists of 15 residues. V lost 4 bases and J lost 3; bases outside the gene matches: 7.

This rearrangement joins TRBV6-1 to TRBJ2-5; possibly TRBD1 for D (5 bases). CDR3 length: 16 amino acids. V lost 4 bases, J lost 3 bases, and 18 bases lay in between. From germline, CDR1 is MNHNS and CDR2 SASEGT. CDR3 sequence (DNA): TGTGCCAGCAGTGCCCGGTTAGGGGTTTGGGAAGAGACCCAGTACTTC. It specifies CASSARLGVWEETQYF.

The V and J genes are TRBV6-1 and TRBJ2-1; D remains unclear. Germline V gene lookup returns CDR1 MNHNS and CDR2 SASEGT. The CDR3 has 12 residues. V dropped 2 bases and J dropped 6 bases, with 5 bases sitting between them. DNA of the CDR3: TGTGCCAGCAGTGAATCAGGCAATGAGCAGTTCTTC. Encoded protein: CASSESGNEQFF.

The chain is built from TRBV7-9 and TRBJ2-3; 7 nucleotides match TRBD2. This CDR3 region has 16 residues. After removal of 5 bases from V and 4 bases from J, the junction contained 12 bases not matched to a gene. Germline V gene data show CDR1 as SEHNR and CDR2 as FQNEAQ (reference sequence). CDR3 coding DNA: TGTGCCAGCAGCCCGAGATTTAGCGGGTCGGCAGATACGCAGTATTTT. Protein product: CASSPRFSGSADTQYF.

The V and J genes are TRBV29-1 and TRBJ1-2; tentative D call: TRBD1 (5 bases). The CDR3 consists of 12 residues. V was clipped by 3 bases and J by 5 bases, with 10 bases between them. In germline, CDR1 is SQVTM, CDR2 ANQGSEA. The CDR3 nucleotides are TGCAGCGTTGATAGACAGAGATATGGCTACACCTTC. This codes for CSVDRQRYGYTF.

This chain connects TRBV9 to TRBJ1-6; D is possibly TRBD1 (5 bases). The CDR3 has 16 amino acids. Germline CDR1 and CDR2: SGDLS and YYNGEE. The ends were cut back, 3 bases at V and 2 bases at J, with 12 bases in the middle. The CDR3 DNA is TGTGCCAGCAGCGGGGGATGGGGGGCCTATAATTCACCCCTCCACTTT. This translates into CASSGGWGAYNSPLHF.

The rearrangement uses TRBV29-1 and TRBJ1-1, with 9 bases that match TRBD1. J was trimmed by 4 bases and V by 7 bases; bases with no gene match: 4. Germline V lookup: CDR1 SQVTM, CDR2 ANQGSEA. This CDR3 has 12 residues. CDR3 sequence: CSADRGSTEAFF. The CDR3 nucleotides read TGCAGCGCAGACAGGGGGTCCACTGAAGCTTTCTTT. Full variable domain (rest looked up from reference TRBV29-1 and TRBJ1-1): SAVISQKPSRDICQRGTSLTIQCQVDSQVTMMFWYRQQPGQSLTLIATANQGSEATYESGFVIDKFPISRPNLTFSTLTVSNMSPEDSSIYLCSADRGSTEAFFGQGTRLTVV.

The chain joins TRBV9 to TRBJ2-3, with TRBD2 matching 7 bases. CDR1 is SGDLS, CDR2 YYNGEE, per germline. The CDR3 has 17 residues. V was clipped by 4 bases and J by 2 bases; unmatched bases: 13. CDR3 loop: CASSLGQRGTHTDTQYF. DNA of the CDR3: TGTGCCAGCAGCTTAGGCCAGCGGGGCACACACACAGATACGCAGTATTTT. The full variable domain, rest sourced from reference TRBV9 and TRBJ2-3, is DSGVTQTPKHLITATGQRVTLRCSPRSGDLSVYWYQQSLDQGLQFLIQYYNGEERAKGNILERFSAQQFPDLHSELNLSSLELGDSALYFCASSLGQRGTHTDTQYFGPGTRLTVL.